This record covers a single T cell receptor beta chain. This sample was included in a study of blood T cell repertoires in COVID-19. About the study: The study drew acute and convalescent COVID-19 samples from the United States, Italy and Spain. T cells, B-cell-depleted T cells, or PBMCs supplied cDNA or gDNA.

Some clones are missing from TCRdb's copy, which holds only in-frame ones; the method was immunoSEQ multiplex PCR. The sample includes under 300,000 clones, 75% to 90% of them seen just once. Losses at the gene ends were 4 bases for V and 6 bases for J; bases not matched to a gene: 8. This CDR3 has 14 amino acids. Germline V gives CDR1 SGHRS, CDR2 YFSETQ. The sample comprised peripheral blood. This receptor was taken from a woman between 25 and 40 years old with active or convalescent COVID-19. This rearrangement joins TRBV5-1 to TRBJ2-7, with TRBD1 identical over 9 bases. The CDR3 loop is CASSQGQGHGEQYF. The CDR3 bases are TGCGCCAGCAGCCAGGGACAGGGCCACGGCGAGCAGTACTTC.